This T cell receptor (beta chain) is from a study of blood T cells in healthy people across ages. The CDR3 is made up of 16 amino acids. The germline CDR1 and CDR2 sequences are KGHDR and SFDVKD. Alongside a J-beta primer mix, a sample-barcoded 5' primer served in a second PCR lasting roughly 7 to 11 cycles. TCRdb independently ran MiXCR on the 5' RACE reads; one entry per CDR3 protein. The repertoire holds hundreds of thousands of distinct CDR3 sequences, about a third seen once, with 15% to 19% in the top ten. This clonotype was found many times. Germline and junction disagree at one end, which may indicate a read error.

The J gene is TRBJ2-5, the V gene TRBV24-1; 7 bases match TRBD1. Material: blood. The sequence derives from a woman over 75 in good health. CDR3 loop: CATSDPIQGLQEAQYF. The CDR3 nucleotides read TGTGCCACCAGTGATCCCATACAGGGGTTACAAGAGGCCCAGTACTTC.